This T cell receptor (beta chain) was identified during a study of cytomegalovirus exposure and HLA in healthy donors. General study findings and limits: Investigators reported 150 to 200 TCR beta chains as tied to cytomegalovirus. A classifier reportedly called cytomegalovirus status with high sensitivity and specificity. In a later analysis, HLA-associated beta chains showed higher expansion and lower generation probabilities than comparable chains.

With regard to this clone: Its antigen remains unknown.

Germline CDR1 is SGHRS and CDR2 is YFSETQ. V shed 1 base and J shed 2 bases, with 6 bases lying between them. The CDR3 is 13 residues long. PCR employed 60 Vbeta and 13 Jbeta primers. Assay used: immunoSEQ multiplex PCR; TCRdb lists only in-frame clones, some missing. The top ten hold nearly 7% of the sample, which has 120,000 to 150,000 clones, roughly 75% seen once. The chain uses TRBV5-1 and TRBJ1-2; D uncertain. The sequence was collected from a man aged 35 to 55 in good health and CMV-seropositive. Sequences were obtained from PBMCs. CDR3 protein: CASSLNGNYGYTF. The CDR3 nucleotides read TGCGCCAGCAGCTTGAACGGGAACTATGGCTACACCTTC.